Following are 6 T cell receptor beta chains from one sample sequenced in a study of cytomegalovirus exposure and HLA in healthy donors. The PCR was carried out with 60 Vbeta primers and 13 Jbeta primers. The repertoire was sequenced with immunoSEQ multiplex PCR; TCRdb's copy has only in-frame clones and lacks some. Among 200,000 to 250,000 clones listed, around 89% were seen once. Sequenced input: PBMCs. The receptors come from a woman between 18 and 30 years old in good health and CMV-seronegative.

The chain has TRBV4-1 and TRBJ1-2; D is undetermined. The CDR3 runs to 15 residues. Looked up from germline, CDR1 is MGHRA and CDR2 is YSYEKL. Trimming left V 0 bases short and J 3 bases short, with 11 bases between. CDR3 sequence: CASSQDLNSYYGYTF. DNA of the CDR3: TGCGCCAGCAGCCAAGATCTCAACAGTTACTATGGCTACACCTTC.

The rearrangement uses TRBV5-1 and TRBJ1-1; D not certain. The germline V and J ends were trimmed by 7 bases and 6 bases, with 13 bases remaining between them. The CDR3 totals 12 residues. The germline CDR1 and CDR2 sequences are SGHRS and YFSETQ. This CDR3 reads CASSAGAAEAFF. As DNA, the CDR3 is TGCGCCAGCTCGGCGGGCGCAGCTGAAGCTTTCTTT.

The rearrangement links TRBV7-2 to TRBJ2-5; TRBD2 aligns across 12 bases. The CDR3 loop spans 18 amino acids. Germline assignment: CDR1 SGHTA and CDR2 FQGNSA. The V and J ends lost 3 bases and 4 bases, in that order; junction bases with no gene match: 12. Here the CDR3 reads CASSFLAGGGLIGETQYF. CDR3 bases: TGTGCCAGCAGCTTCCTAGCGGGAGGGGGCTTAATCGGAGAGACCCAGTACTTC.

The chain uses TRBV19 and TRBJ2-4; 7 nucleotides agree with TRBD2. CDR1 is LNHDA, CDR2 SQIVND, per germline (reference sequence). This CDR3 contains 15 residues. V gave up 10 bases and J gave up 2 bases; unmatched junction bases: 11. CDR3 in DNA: TGTGCCAACGTGGGGGGGTACCGGACCAAAAACATTCAGTACTTC. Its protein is CANVGGYRTKNIQYF.

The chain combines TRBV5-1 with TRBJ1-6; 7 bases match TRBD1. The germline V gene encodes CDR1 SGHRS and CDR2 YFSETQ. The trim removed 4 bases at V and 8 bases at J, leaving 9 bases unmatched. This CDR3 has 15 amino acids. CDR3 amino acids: CASSIPSGGHSPLHF. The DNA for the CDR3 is TGCGCCAGCAGCATTCCCTCAGGGGGTCATTCACCCCTCCACTTT.

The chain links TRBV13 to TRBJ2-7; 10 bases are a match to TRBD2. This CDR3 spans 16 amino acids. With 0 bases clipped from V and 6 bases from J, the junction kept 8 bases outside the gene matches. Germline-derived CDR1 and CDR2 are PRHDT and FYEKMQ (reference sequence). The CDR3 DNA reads TGTGCCAGCAGCTTAGGACCCAGCGGGAGGGCCTCCGAGCAGTACTTC. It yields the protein CASSLGPSGRASEQYF. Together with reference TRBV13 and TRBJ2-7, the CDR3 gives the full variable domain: AAGVIQSPRHLIKEKRETATLKCYPIPRHDTVYWYQQGPGQDPQFLISFYEKMQSDKGSIPDRFSAQQFSDYHSELNMSSLELGDSALYFCASSLGPSGRASEQYFGPGTRLTVT.